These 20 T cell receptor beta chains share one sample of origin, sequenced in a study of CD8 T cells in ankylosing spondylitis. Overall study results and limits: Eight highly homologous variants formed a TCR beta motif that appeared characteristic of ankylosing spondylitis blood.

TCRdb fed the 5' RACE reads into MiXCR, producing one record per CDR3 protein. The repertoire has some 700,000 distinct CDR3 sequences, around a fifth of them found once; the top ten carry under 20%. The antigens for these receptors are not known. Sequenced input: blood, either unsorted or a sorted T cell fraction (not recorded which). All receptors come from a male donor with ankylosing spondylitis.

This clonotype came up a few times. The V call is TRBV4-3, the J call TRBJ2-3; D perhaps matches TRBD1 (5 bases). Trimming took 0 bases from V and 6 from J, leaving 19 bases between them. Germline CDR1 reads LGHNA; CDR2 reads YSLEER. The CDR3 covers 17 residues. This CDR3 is CASSQDPLDNPWDTQYF. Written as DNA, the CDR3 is TGCGCCAGCAGCCAAGATCCCCTGGACAATCCTTGGGATACGCAGTATTTT.

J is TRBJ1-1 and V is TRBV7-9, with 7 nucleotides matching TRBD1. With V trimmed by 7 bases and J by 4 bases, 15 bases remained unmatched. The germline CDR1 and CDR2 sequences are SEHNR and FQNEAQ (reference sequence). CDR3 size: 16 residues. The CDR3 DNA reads TGTGCCAGCACCTTGAGGGGACAGTCGGGGTCCACTGAAGCTTTCTTT. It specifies CASTLRGQSGSTEAFF.

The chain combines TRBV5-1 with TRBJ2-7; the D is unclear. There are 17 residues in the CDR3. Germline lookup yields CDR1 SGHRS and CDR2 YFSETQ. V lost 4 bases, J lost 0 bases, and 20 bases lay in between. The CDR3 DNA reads TGCGCCAGCAGCCTGGGTAGTGGGCAAATGATCTCCTACGAGCAGTACTTC. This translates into CASSLGSGQMISYEQYF.

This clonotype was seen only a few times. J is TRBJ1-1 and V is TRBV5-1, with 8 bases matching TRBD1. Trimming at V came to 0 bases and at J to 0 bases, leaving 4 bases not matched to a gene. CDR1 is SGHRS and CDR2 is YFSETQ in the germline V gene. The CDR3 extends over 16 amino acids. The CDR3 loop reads CASSLEGQVLNTEAFF. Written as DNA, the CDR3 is TGCGCCAGCAGCTTGGAGGGACAGGTTTTGAACACTGAAGCTTTCTTT.

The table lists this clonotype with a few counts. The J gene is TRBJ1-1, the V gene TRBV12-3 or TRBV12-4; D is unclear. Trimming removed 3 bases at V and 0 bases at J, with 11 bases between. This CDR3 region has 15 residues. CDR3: CASSLSREVNTEAFF. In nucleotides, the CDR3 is TGTGCCAGCAGTTTGTCGAGGGAGGTGAACACTGAAGCTTTCTTT.

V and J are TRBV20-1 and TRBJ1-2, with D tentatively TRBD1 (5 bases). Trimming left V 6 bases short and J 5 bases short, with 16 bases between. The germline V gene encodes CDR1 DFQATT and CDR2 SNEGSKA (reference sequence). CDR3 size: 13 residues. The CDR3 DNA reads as TGCAGTGCCACAGGCCCTACTGGGTATGGCTACACCTTC. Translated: CSATGPTGYGYTF.

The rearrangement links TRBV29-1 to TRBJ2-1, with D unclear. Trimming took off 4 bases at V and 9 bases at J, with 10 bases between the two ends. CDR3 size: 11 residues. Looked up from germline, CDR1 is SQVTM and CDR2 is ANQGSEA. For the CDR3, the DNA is TGCAGCGTTGGGGATAAAGGTGAGCAGTTCTTC. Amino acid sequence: CSVGDKGEQFF.

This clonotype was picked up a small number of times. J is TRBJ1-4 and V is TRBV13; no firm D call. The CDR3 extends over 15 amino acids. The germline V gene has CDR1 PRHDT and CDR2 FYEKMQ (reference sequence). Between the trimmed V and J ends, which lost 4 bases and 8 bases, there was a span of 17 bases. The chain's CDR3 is CASSSRGLPGEKLFF. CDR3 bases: TGTGCCAGCAGCTCTCGAGGGCTCCCGGGGGAAAAACTGTTTTTT.

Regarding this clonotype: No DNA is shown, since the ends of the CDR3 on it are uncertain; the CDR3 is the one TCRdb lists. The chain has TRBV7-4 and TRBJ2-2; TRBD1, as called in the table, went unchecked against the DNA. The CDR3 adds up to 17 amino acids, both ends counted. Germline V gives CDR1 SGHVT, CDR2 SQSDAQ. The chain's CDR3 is CASSYKGLPREPGSCFF.

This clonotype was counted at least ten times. CDR3 sequence: CASSDSADKYYEQYF. In DNA, the CDR3 is TGTGCCAGCAGTGATTCTGCAGACAAATACTACGAGCAGTACTTC. The genes are TRBV25-1 and TRBJ2-7; D remains unclear. Between the trimmed V and J ends, which lost 3 bases and 3 bases, there was a span of 15 bases. From germline, CDR1 is MGHDK and CDR2 SYGVNS. The CDR3 sequence is 15 residues long.

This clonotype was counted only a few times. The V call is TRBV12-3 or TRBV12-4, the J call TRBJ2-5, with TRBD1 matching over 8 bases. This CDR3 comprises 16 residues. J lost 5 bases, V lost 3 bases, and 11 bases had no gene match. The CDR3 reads CASSFQGADYLETQYF. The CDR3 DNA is TGTGCCAGCAGTTTCCAGGGGGCGGATTATTTGGAGACCCAGTACTTC.

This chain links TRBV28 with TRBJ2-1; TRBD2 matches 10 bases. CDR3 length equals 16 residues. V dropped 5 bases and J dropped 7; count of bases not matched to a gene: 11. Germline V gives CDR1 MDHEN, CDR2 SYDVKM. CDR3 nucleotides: TGTGCCAGCAGTCGCGGGGGGAGCGGGAGGGGTAATGAGCAGTTCTTC. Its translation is CASSRGGSGRGNEQFF.

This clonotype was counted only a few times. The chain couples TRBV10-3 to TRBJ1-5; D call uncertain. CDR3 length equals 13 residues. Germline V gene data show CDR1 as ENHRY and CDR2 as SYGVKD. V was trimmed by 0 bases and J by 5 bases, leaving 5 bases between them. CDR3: CAISESPDQPQHF. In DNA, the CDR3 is TGTGCCATCAGTGAGTCTCCCGATCAGCCCCAGCATTTT.

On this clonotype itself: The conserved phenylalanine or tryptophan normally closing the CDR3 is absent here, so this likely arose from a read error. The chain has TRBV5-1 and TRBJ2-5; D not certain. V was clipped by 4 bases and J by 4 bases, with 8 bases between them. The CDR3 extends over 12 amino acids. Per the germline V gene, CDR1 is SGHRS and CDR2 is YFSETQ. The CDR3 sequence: CASSEDAETQYY. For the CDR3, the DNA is TGCGCCAGCAGCGAAGATGCAGAGACCCAGTACTAC.

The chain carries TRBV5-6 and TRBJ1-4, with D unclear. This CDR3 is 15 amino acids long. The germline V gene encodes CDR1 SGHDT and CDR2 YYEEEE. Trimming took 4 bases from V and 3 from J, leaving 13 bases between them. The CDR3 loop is CASSTQTAANEKLFF. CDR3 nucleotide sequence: TGTGCCAGCAGCACCCAAACGGCGGCTAATGAAAAACTGTTTTTT. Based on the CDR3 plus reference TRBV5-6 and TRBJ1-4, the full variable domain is DAGVTQSPTHLIKTRGQQVTLRCSPKSGHDTVSWYQQALGQGPQFIFQYYEEEERQRGNFPDRFSGHQFPNYSSELNVNALLLGDSALYLCASSTQTAANEKLFFGSGTQLSVL.

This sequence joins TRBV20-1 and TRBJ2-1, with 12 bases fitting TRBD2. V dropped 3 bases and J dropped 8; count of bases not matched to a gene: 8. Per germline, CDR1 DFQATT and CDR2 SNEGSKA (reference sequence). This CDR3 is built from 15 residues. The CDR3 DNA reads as TGCAGTGCTAGTCCCCTGACTAGCGGGAGTTATGAGCAGTTCTTC. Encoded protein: CSASPLTSGSYEQFF.

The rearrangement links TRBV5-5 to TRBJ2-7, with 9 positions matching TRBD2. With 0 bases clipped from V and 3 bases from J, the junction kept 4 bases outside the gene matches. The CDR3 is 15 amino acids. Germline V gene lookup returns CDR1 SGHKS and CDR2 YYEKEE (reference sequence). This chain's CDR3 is CASSLAASGNYEQYF. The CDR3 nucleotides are TGTGCCAGCAGCTTGGCCGCTAGCGGGAACTACGAGCAGTACTTC.

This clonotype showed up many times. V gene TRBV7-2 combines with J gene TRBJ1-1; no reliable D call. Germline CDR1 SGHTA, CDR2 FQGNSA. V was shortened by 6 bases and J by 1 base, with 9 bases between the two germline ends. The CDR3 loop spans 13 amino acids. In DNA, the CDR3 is TGTGCCAGCAGTTTGCCAGGGAACACTGAAGCTTTCTTT. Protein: CASSLPGNTEAFF.

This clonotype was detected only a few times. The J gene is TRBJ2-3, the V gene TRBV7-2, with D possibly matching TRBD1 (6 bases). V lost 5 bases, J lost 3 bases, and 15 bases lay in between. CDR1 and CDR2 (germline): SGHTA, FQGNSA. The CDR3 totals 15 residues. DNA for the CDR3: TGTGCCAGCAGCCCTAGGGGGACCAATACAGATACGCAGTATTTT. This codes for CASSPRGTNTDTQYF.

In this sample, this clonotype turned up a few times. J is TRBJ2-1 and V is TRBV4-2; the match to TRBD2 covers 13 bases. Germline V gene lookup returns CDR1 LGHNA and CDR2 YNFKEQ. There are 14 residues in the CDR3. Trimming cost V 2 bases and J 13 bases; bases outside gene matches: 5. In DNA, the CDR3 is TGTGCCAGCAGCCAAACTAGCGGGGGGGCCACACAGTTCTTC. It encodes CASSQTSGGATQFF.